Listed below are T cell receptor beta chains from one sample, sequenced in a study of cytomegalovirus exposure and HLA in healthy donors. TCRdb's table, derived via immunoSEQ multiplex PCR, lists solely in-frame clones and lacks some. The sample shows about 130,000 clones, and 1.5% to 2% sits with its ten largest clones. The sample taken for sequencing was PBMCs. The receptors originated from a woman aged 40 to 50 in good health and CMV-seropositive. Both conserved end residues are part of each CDR3. The D gene is left open where the match is weak.

J gene: TRBJ1-3; V gene: TRBV5-4; D gene: TRBD1; CDR3 protein: CASSLVGTGGNTIYF; CDR3 DNA: TGTGCCAGCAGCTTGGTCGGGACAGGAGGAAACACCATATATTTT
J gene: TRBJ2-3; V gene: TRBV9; D gene: NA; CDR3 protein: CASSVVSSTDTQYF; CDR3 DNA: TGTGCCAGCAGCGTAGTTAGCAGCACAGATACGCAGTATTTT
J gene: TRBJ1-2; V gene: TRBV28; D gene: NA; CDR3 protein: CASSLLPGANYGYTF; CDR3 DNA: TGTGCCAGCAGTTTACTCCCGGGAGCTAACTATGGCTACACCTTC
J gene: TRBJ2-6; V gene: TRBV28; D gene: NA; CDR3 protein: CASNHLRQAVGANVLTF; CDR3 DNA: TGTGCCAGCAATCACCTGAGACAGGCGGTGGGGGCCAACGTCCTGACTTTC
J gene: TRBJ1-6; V gene: TRBV25-1; D gene: NA; CDR3 protein: CASCASYNSPLHF; CDR3 DNA: TGTGCCAGCTGCGCCTCCTATAATTCACCCCTCCACTTT
J gene: TRBJ2-1; V gene: TRBV19; D gene: TRBD1; CDR3 protein: CASSIGDRGMDEQFF; CDR3 DNA: TGTGCCAGTAGTATAGGGGACAGGGGAATGGATGAGCAGTTCTTC
J gene: TRBJ2-7; V gene: TRBV28; D gene: TRBD1; CDR3 protein: CASSLLDRGRYEQYF; CDR3 DNA: TGTGCCAGCAGTTTACTAGACAGGGGGCGGTACGAGCAGTACTTC
J gene: TRBJ1-5; V gene: TRBV10-2; D gene: NA; CDR3 protein: CASSESGLQPQHF; CDR3 DNA: TGCGCCAGCAGTGAGTCTGGGCTACAGCCCCAGCATTTT
J gene: TRBJ2-3; V gene: TRBV5-8; D gene: NA; CDR3 protein: CASSLLFTDTQYF; CDR3 DNA: TGTGCCAGCAGCTTACTGTTCACAGATACGCAGTATTTT
J gene: TRBJ1-5; V gene: TRBV11-2; D gene: NA; CDR3 protein: CASSLAGFGGQPQHF; CDR3 DNA: TGTGCCAGCAGCTTAGCCGGTTTTGGAGGTCAGCCCCAGCATTTT
J gene: TRBJ1-2; V gene: TRBV15; D gene: TRBD1; CDR3 protein: CATSAAGTGLYGYTF; CDR3 DNA: TGTGCCACCAGCGCCGCCGGGACAGGGCTCTATGGCTACACCTTC
J gene: TRBJ1-3; V gene: TRBV6-1; D gene: NA; CDR3 protein: CASSVNPPGSGDTIYF; CDR3 DNA: TGTGCCAGCAGTGTTAACCCCCCAGGGTCTGGAGACACCATATATTTT
J gene: TRBJ2-2; V gene: TRBV9; D gene: TRBD2; CDR3 protein: CASSLAGDTGELFF; CDR3 DNA: TGTGCCAGCAGCCTAGCGGGAGACACCGGGGAGCTGTTTTTT
J gene: TRBJ1-1; V gene: TRBV6-1; D gene: NA; CDR3 protein: CASSRVLNTEAFF; CDR3 DNA: TGTGCCAGCTCCAGGGTCTTGAACACTGAAGCTTTCTTT
J gene: TRBJ1-4; V gene: TRBV10-2; D gene: NA; CDR3 protein: CASSEEGIPGEKLFF; CDR3 DNA: TGCGCCAGCAGTGAGGAGGGCATCCCTGGTGAAAAACTGTTTTTT
J gene: TRBJ1-5; V gene: TRBV5-6; D gene: NA; CDR3 protein: CASSLGDVQHF; CDR3 DNA: TGTGCCAGCAGCTTAGGGGATGTCCAGCATTTT
J gene: TRBJ1-2; V gene: TRBV5-4; D gene: TRBD1; CDR3 protein: CASSLVDRGPNYGYTF; CDR3 DNA: TGTGCCAGCAGCTTGGTGGACAGGGGACCTAACTATGGCTACACCTTC
J gene: TRBJ2-7; V gene: TRBV27; D gene: NA; CDR3 protein: CASSSFDRTGTTYEQYF; CDR3 DNA: TGTGCCAGCAGTTCGTTCGATCGGACAGGGACTACCTACGAGCAGTACTTC
J gene: TRBJ2-6; V gene: TRBV28; D gene: NA; CDR3 protein: CASSPPWANVLTF; CDR3 DNA: TGTGCCAGCAGCCCCCCCTGGGCCAACGTCCTGACTTTC
J gene: TRBJ1-5; V gene: TRBV28; D gene: NA; CDR3 protein: CASSPNSGWYQPQHF; CDR3 DNA: TGTGCCAGCAGTCCTAATTCGGGATGGTATCAGCCCCAGCATTTT
J gene: TRBJ2-1; V gene: TRBV5-1; D gene: TRBD2; CDR3 protein: CASRYRLLAGGPNNEQFF; CDR3 DNA: TGCGCCAGCAGGTACCGACTACTAGCGGGAGGGCCAAACAATGAGCAGTTCTTC
J gene: TRBJ2-5; V gene: TRBV2; D gene: TRBD1; CDR3 protein: CASSEGTGVKTQYF; CDR3 DNA: TGTGCCAGCAGTGAAGGGACAGGGGTAAAGACCCAGTACTTC
J gene: TRBJ2-2; V gene: TRBV9; D gene: TRBD2; CDR3 protein: CASKTSANTGELFF; CDR3 DNA: TGTGCCAGCAAAACTAGCGCGAACACCGGGGAGCTGTTTTTT
J gene: TRBJ1-2; V gene: TRBV5-6; D gene: NA; CDR3 protein: CASSLEAYGYTF; CDR3 DNA: TGTGCCAGCAGCTTGGAAGCGTATGGCTACACCTTC
J gene: TRBJ1-1; V gene: TRBV10-2; D gene: NA; CDR3 protein: CASSERAGDTEAFF; CDR3 DNA: TGCGCCAGCAGTGAGAGGGCCGGGGACACTGAAGCTTTCTTT
J gene: TRBJ2-2; V gene: TRBV25-1; D gene: NA; CDR3 protein: CASSGEITGELFF; CDR3 DNA: TGTGCCAGCAGTGGAGAAATAACCGGGGAGCTGTTTTTT
J gene: TRBJ2-7; V gene: TRBV9; D gene: NA; CDR3 protein: CASSWRRVISYEQYF; CDR3 DNA: TGTGCCAGCAGCTGGAGGAGGGTCATCTCCTACGAGCAGTACTTC
J gene: TRBJ2-7; V gene: TRBV20-1; D gene: NA; CDR3 protein: CSAYGGNEQYF; CDR3 DNA: TGCAGTGCTTACGGGGGTAACGAGCAGTACTTC
J gene: TRBJ2-7; V gene: TRBV27; D gene: TRBD2; CDR3 protein: CASSTSGTSASYEQYF; CDR3 DNA: TGTGCCAGCAGTACCTCCGGGACTAGCGCCTCCTACGAGCAGTACTTC
J gene: TRBJ1-1; V gene: TRBV7-9; D gene: NA; CDR3 protein: CASSLGGLNTEAFF; CDR3 DNA: TGTGCCAGCAGCTTAGGAGGGTTGAACACTGAAGCTTTCTTT
J gene: TRBJ2-7; V gene: TRBV5-4; D gene: TRBD2; CDR3 protein: CASSSGLAGGTYEQYF; CDR3 DNA: TGTGCCAGCAGCTCAGGACTAGCGGGAGGTACCTACGAGCAGTACTTC
J gene: TRBJ1-1; V gene: TRBV19; D gene: NA; CDR3 protein: CASKLQGSGEAFF; CDR3 DNA: TGTGCCAGTAAACTCCAGGGTTCCGGTGAAGCTTTCTTT
J gene: TRBJ2-1; V gene: TRBV5-1; D gene: TRBD2; CDR3 protein: CASSFSSGSHNEQFF; CDR3 DNA: TGCGCCAGCAGCTTCTCTAGCGGGAGCCACAATGAGCAGTTCTTC
J gene: TRBJ2-7; V gene: TRBV21-1; D gene: NA; CDR3 protein: CASSYRGMRYEQYF; CDR3 DNA: TGTGCCAGCAGTTACAGGGGGATGCGCTACGAGCAGTACTTC
J gene: TRBJ2-1; V gene: TRBV6-4; D gene: TRBD2; CDR3 protein: CASSLAASYNEQFF; CDR3 DNA: TGTGCCAGCAGCCTAGCGGCTTCCTACAATGAGCAGTTCTTC
J gene: TRBJ2-2; V gene: TRBV11-2; D gene: NA; CDR3 protein: CASSLAGKAGELFF; CDR3 DNA: TGTGCCAGCAGCTTAGCCGGGAAAGCCGGGGAGCTGTTTTTT
J gene: TRBJ2-1; V gene: TRBV7-9; D gene: TRBD2; CDR3 protein: CASSFSGNVRNEQFF; CDR3 DNA: TGTGCCAGCAGCTTTAGCGGGAACGTACGAAATGAGCAGTTCTTC
J gene: TRBJ1-1; V gene: TRBV5-4; D gene: NA; CDR3 protein: CASSFPLGQNTEAFF; CDR3 DNA: TGTGCCAGCAGCTTCCCCCTTGGGCAGAACACTGAAGCTTTCTTT
J gene: TRBJ2-7; V gene: TRBV18; D gene: TRBD2; CDR3 protein: CASSPGGGYEQYF; CDR3 DNA: TGTGCCAGCTCCCCCGGGGGGGGCTACGAGCAGTACTTC
J gene: TRBJ2-7; V gene: TRBV30; D gene: NA; CDR3 protein: CAWSAGSREQYF; CDR3 DNA: TGTGCCTGGAGTGCAGGGTCTCGCGAGCAGTACTTC
J gene: TRBJ2-7; V gene: TRBV9; D gene: TRBD2; CDR3 protein: CASSVESSGIIPYEQYF; CDR3 DNA: TGTGCCAGCAGCGTAGAAAGTAGCGGGATCATCCCCTACGAGCAGTACTTC
J gene: TRBJ2-7; V gene: TRBV6-1; D gene: TRBD1; CDR3 protein: CASSEGDSLPYEQYF; CDR3 DNA: TGTGCCAGCAGTGAAGGGGACAGCCTACCCTACGAGCAGTACTTC
J gene: TRBJ2-3; V gene: TRBV7-2; D gene: NA; CDR3 protein: CASSDFDPTDTQYF; CDR3 DNA: TGTGCCAGCAGCGACTTTGATCCCACAGATACGCAGTATTTT
J gene: TRBJ1-2; V gene: TRBV7-2; D gene: NA; CDR3 protein: CASSPDGRDGYTF; CDR3 DNA: TGTGCCAGCAGCCCTGACGGGCGGGATGGCTACACCTTC
J gene: TRBJ2-7; V gene: TRBV6-1; D gene: NA; CDR3 protein: CASSDRGPYEQYF; CDR3 DNA: TGTGCCAGCAGTGATCGGGGTCCCTACGAGCAGTACTTC
J gene: TRBJ1-1; V gene: TRBV2; D gene: NA; CDR3 protein: CASVGGGTEAFF; CDR3 DNA: TGTGCCAGCGTGGGAGGGGGGACTGAAGCTTTCTTT
J gene: TRBJ1-6; V gene: TRBV30; D gene: NA; CDR3 protein: CAWSFNSPLHF; CDR3 DNA: TGTGCCTGGAGCTTTAATTCACCCCTCCACTTT
J gene: TRBJ1-4; V gene: TRBV14; D gene: NA; CDR3 protein: CASSQVGGEKLFF; CDR3 DNA: TGTGCCAGCAGCCAAGTAGGCGGTGAAAAACTGTTTTTT